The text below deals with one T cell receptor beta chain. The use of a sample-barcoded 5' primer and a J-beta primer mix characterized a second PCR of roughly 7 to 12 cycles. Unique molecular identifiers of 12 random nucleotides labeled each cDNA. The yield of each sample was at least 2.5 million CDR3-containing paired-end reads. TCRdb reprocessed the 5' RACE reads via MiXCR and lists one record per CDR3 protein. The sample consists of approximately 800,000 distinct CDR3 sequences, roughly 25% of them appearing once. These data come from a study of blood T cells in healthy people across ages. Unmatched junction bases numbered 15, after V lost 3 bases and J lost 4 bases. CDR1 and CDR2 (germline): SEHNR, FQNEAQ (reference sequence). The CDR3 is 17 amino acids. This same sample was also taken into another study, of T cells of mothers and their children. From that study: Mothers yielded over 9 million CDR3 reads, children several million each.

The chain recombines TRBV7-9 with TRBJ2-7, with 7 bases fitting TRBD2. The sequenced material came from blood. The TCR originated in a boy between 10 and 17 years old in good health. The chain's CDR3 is CASSLGGTVPRRYEQYF. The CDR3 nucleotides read TGTGCCAGCAGCTTGGGGGGGACTGTTCCTAGGAGGTACGAGCAGTACTTC.